This T cell receptor (beta chain) emerged from a study of cytomegalovirus exposure and HLA in healthy donors listed by TCRdb under 2017. Describing the broader study: In an earlier analysis of approximately 500 of the donors, 276 Gb of sequence data and just under 120 million unique TCR beta sequences from roughly 190 million T cells were reported. Alongside the repertoire data, information on donor age, sex, ethnicity and CMV serostatus was compiled. Approximately 310 gigabases of sequencing data and approximately 91 million unique TCR sequences made up an early release that covered several hundred HLA-typed donors. A handful of DR-DQ haplotypes were handled as single units for association and clustering because linkage in the cohort was strong. The study combined high-throughput TCR immunosequencing, statistical association of individual TCRs with disease status, and machine learning to predict cytomegalovirus infection status. Along with the roughly 710-subject first cohort, a separate validation cohort of some 130 different subjects was used. Of the 350 to 450 genotyped donors, 70% to 90% were placed in the genetic ancestry cluster associated with self-reported Caucasian donors. Both class I and class II loci were covered by HLA typing, at four-digit resolution. Among about 400 genotyped donors of the cohort, an average of approximately 240,000 unique TCR beta nucleotide sequences was sequenced per donor, of which roughly 17% were non-productive. In the later analysis, no new phenotypic data were used to find candidate immune exposures; instead, reliance was placed on TCR beta sequences and their occurrence across donors. Every repertoire in the discovery cohort had been generated on one and the same sequencing platform. The study was designed to test whether signatures of past pathogen exposure could be identified by cataloging public T cell receptors. Using immunosequencing, the study profiled T cell repertoires from about 620 subjects and related those repertoires to cytomegalovirus serostatus. A later genetic analysis used genome-wide SNP genotypes for about 60% of the roughly 700 donors, treating that subset as a discovery cohort. A later analysis re-examined previously published TCR beta repertoires from 500 to 700 donors and added high-resolution HLA genotyping to investigate patterns of TCR occurrence. The number of donors typed differed by locus, with about 629-640 for A, B, C, DRB1 and DQB1, roughly 520 for DQA1, 600 to 610 for DPA1, and 450 to 480 for DPB1. In an earlier analysis of about 590 of the donors, high-throughput TCR beta sequencing was used to judge whether each TCR beta V gene segment behaved as functional or pseudogenic.

Broader findings and caveats from the paper: Linkage disequilibrium might explain the correlated functional status among segregating V segments, but an unknown experimental factor could not be ruled out. The sequencing pipeline was judged likely to have produced a cluster of highly shared sequence variants as a technical artifact. A further reported finding was that TCR beta sequences accurately predicted the HLA-A and HLA-B alleles for most subjects in the first cohort. In a later analysis, most CMV-associated TCR beta chains were found to appear HLA-restricted, with HLA associations seemingly driven largely by CMV exposure. A few of the identified cytomegalovirus-associated TCR beta chains were confirmed in vitro to be specific for cytomegalovirus antigens. Only TCR beta chains were sequenced in this cohort, and the absence of alpha or paired-chain data limited detectable features. Immune exposure information for the cohort was limited to CMV serostatus. Because the 87-base-pair reads could not distinguish some IMGT-functional V segments, including TRBV6-2 and TRBV6-3, those segments were excluded. A total of 150 or so TCR beta chains were listed by the study as associated with cytomegalovirus. The classifier was reported to diagnose cytomegalovirus status with high specificity and sensitivity in both the original cohort and the validation cohort. Most TCR sequences were observed very rarely across donors, whereas some public TCRs were present in many individuals. In a later genetic analysis, fewer N-insertions in productive TCRs were reported among donors in an Asian-associated ancestry cluster than the roughly 710-donor mean. Sequencing depth was assumed to be roughly uniform across donors in the presence/absence analyses, though that assumption may not hold. In a later analysis, HLA-associated TCR beta chains showed more clonal expansion and lower generation probabilities than non-associated chains that were equally common. Because counts were too low, around 17 rarely observed V segments, including chromosome 9 orphons, were left out of the earlier analysis of several hundred of the donors. In a later analysis, several top co-occurrence clusters were reported to appear linked to parvovirus B19, influenza, CMV and Epstein-Barr virus. In a later analysis, some 18,000 TCR beta sequences were associated with specific HLA alleles at a false discovery rate of 0.05. Because HLA typing was unavailable for some donors at each locus, only the typed subset was used in association tests. In a later analysis, TCR association rates were found to vary across HLA loci, with the most associated TCRs seen for DRB1 alleles and the fewest for HLA-C alleles. It was suggested by the authors that the approach could potentially be generalized to other disease states and immunological phenotypes. When HLA alleles, especially DR and DQ, strongly co-occurred, TCR associations were difficult to assign to individual alleles. In a later genetic analysis, a missense DCLRE1C variant was associated with V-gene and J-gene trimming of TCR beta chains, and the association was replicated in an independent cohort. An earlier analysis of some 590 of the donors showed that most TCR beta V segments appeared in productive rearrangements either about 87% or about 30% of the time, which broadly matched IMGT annotations.

The table lists this clone with a few counts. No antigen is known for it. The record has no base qualities; no much larger clone is one base away. The library relied on the immunoSEQ multiplex PCR assay. The multiplex PCR relied on a mix of 60 forward primers for TCR Vbeta segments and 13 reverse primers for TCR Jbeta segments. Amplification of the CDR3 region of rearranged TCR beta genes was performed with a multiplex PCR assay on genomic DNA. The amplified TCR beta libraries were sequenced on the Illumina HiSeq System as 87-base-pair reads. Per the authors' processing: In a later analysis, around 80 million unique TCR beta chains were counted across the 650 to 750 repertoires, and roughly 11 million of these chains were shared by at least two donors. Raw reads were error-corrected and collapsed into unique sequences by a nearest-neighbor algorithm in which closely related sequences were merged to remove PCR and sequencing errors. CDR3 sequences were aligned to IMGT reference sequences to assign V, D and J gene segments. Each retained sequence needed at least a six-nucleotide match to both a V gene segment and a J gene segment. Rearrangements were classified as productive when the CDR3 lacked stop codons and remained in frame with V and J, and all other rearrangements were classified as non-productive. CDR3 was defined according to IMGT convention as the region running from the second conserved V-encoded cysteine to the conserved J-encoded phenylalanine. The earlier analysis of about 640 of the donors excluded any sequence lacking an unambiguous match to a single V gene segment. An earlier analysis of fewer than 650 of the donors classified V segments as functional when productive rearrangements were above 56.7% and as segregating when the standard deviation between donors was above 5%. A statistical classification framework was built to diagnose cytomegalovirus status from the catalog of TCR beta chain sequences. V and J gene assignment, in a later analysis, came from comparing TCR nucleotide sequences with IMGT/GENE-DB human TR gene sequences. Using the TCRdist pipeline, a later analysis assigned CDR3 sequences along with most-parsimonious VDJ recombination scenarios. In a later analysis, each TCR beta chain was defined by its CDR3 amino acid sequence together with its V-gene family, and reads without a unique V-gene family were excluded. A later analysis removed 592 highly shared, low-generation-probability nucleotide sequences to deal with suspected cross-contamination and a sequencing artifact. A later analysis calculated a clonal expansion index for each public chain from normalized within-repertoire ranks of inferred template counts. A later analysis computed generation probabilities with a VDJ recombination model fitted to out-of-frame rearrangements, and checked the results against IGoR. A later analysis scored TCR-TCR, TCR-HLA and TCR-CMV co-occurrence with hypergeometric tests, applying a repertoire-size bias correction to TCR pairs. False discovery rates were estimated in a later analysis by permuting HLA or CMV assignments 20 times. In a later analysis, co-occurring TCRs were grouped using DBSCAN, and TCRdist sequence similarity was added for clustering within HLA-allele-positive subsets. Repertoires with fewer than 30,000 or more than 120,000 public chains were left out of co-occurrence clustering, as were about 5 repertoires with anomalous nucleotide sharing. What TCRdb holds here is the immuneACCESS table cut down to in-frame rearrangements. Part of the clones is not present; checked against another copy, under half of the missing clones reflect an unresolved V gene, and the others are unexplained. Clonal size and the V and J genes are those of that table, whereas D and trimming came from the DNA. This sample gives 110,000 or so clones in total; 82% of them show up just once. Clones ranked in the top ten supply roughly 2.5% of the sample.

In total, 666 healthy bone marrow donors made up the cohort. At the time of sampling, all cohort members were nominally healthy, though unrecorded immune exposures were likely present. The donor was CMV seronegative and was included in the group of 352 seronegative cohort members. A peripheral blood sample was collected from each donor, and TCR beta sequencing was performed on peripheral blood mononuclear cells. The Qiagen DNeasy Blood Extraction Kit was used to extract genomic DNA from the blood cell samples. The CDR3 numbers 14 residues from cysteine through phenylalanine. Solely the CDR3 DNA is kept, with 42 bases framed from the first base. The junction shows trimming of 1 base on V and 3 bases on J, plus 10 bases between the germline ends. CDR1 and CDR2 (SGHKS, YYEKEE) derive from the germline V gene (reference sequence).

The chain is assembled from TRBV5-5 and TRBJ1-1; TRBD1 is a possible D gene, resting on 5 matching bases. The specimen sequenced was PBMCs. The sequence derives from a woman under 30 in good health and CMV-seronegative. The nucleotide sequence is TGTGCCAGCAGCTTGATGACCAGGGACACTGAAGCTTTCTTT. Its translation is CASSLMTRDTEAFF.